Listed below are T cell receptor beta chains from one sample, sequenced in a study of blood T cells in healthy people across ages. TCRdb re-called the 5' RACE reads through MiXCR, storing one row per CDR3 protein. The table includes 700,000 or so distinct CDR3 sequences, about 20% detected once. Sequencing was carried out using blood. These receptors all come from a man in his 70s in good health. Both conserved end residues are part of each CDR3. D genes are given only for firm matches. Only some rows state a clone size, as once, few, many or a class for expanded clones.

NA TRBJ2-1 TRBV5-1 NA CASSAQGNTYNGQFF TGCGCCAGCAGCGCACAGGGTAACACCTACAATGGGCAGTTCTTC
TRBD1 TRBJ1-5 TRBV20-1 NA CSARGGGGKNQPQHF TGCAGTGCTAGAGGAGGGGGCGGAAAGAATCAGCCCCAGCATTTT
TRBD2 TRBJ2-3 TRBV7-6 NA CASSPRTSGRSTDTQYF TGTGCCAGCAGCCCCCGGACTAGCGGGAGGTCCACAGATACGCAGTATTTT
NA TRBJ2-1 TRBV5-1 few CASSLQEAKFYNEQFF TGCGCCAGCAGCTTACAGGAGGCTAAGTTTTACAATGAGCAGTTCTTC
NA TRBJ1-4 TRBV25-1 NA CACATGHPEKLFF TGTGCCTGCGCAACCGGACACCCCGAAAAACTGTTTTTT
NA TRBJ2-7 TRBV29-1 few CSVLHGSYEQYF TGCAGCGTTCTACATGGATCCTACGAGCAGTACTTC
NA TRBJ2-7 TRBV7-2 many CASSPRQTSYEQYF TGTGCCAGCAGCCCCCGACAGACGTCCTACGAGCAGTACTTC
NA TRBJ1-5 TRBV25-1 NA CASSEWAEGKPQHF TGTGCCAGTAGTGAATGGGCCGAAGGAAAGCCCCAGCATTTT
NA TRBJ1-5 TRBV12-5 NA CASGGQNNQPQHF TGTGCTAGTGGTGGTCAAAACAATCAGCCCCAGCATTTT
NA TRBJ1-5 TRBV29-1 NA CSVVSGGNQPQHF TGCAGCGTTGTGTCCGGGGGCAATCAGCCCCAGCATTTT
NA TRBJ1-2 TRBV12-3/TRBV12-4 NA CASSLALGGHTF TGTGCCAGCAGTTTAGCACTGGGGGGGCACACCTTC
TRBD1 TRBJ2-5 TRBV6-5 NA CASSSSSRGQVNF TGTGCCAGCAGTTCGTCGTCGAGAGGACAGGTCAACTTC
NA TRBJ1-1 TRBV6-5 NA CASTSTGQGARWGTEAFF TGTGCCAGCACTTCGACGGGGCAGGGAGCCCGATGGGGGACTGAAGCTTTCTTT
NA TRBJ2-2 TRBV25-1 NA CASSGGTGTGELFF TGTGCCAGCAGTGGTGGGACCGGCACCGGGGAGCTGTTTTTT
TRBD2 TRBJ2-4 TRBV7-2 few CASSPDFSGMGRNIQYF TGTGCCAGCAGCCCCGACTTTAGCGGGATGGGCAGAAACATTCAGTACTTC
TRBD1 TRBJ2-6 TRBV5-1 NA CASRVSDRVF TGCGCCAGCAGGGTCTCGGACAGGGTTTTC
NA TRBJ2-2 TRBV6-1 few CASSAGTASGELFF TGTGCCAGCAGTGCCGGGACGGCGAGTGGGGAGCTGTTTTTT
TRBD2 TRBJ2-1 TRBV6-5 NA CASSPPSGTNEQFF TGTGCCAGCAGCCCCCCGAGCGGGACCAATGAGCAGTTCTTC
NA TRBJ1-2 TRBV25-1 few CASSVTRNYGYTF TGTGCCAGCAGTGTGACAAGGAACTATGGCTACACCTTC
NA TRBJ2-1 TRBV19 few CASSIARDVGNEQFF TGTGCCAGTAGTATAGCTAGGGATGTGGGCAATGAGCAGTTCTTC
NA TRBJ1-2 TRBV5-1 NA CASSLALSYGYTF TGCGCCAGCAGCTTGGCCTTAAGCTATGGCTACACCTTC
NA TRBJ2-5 TRBV27 few CASSLWAGKPEETQYF TGTGCCAGCAGTTTATGGGCAGGTAAACCCGAAGAGACCCAGTACTTC
TRBD1 TRBJ2-5 TRBV29-1 NA CSVEDLDRGQETQYF TGCAGCGTTGAAGATCTAGACAGGGGGCAAGAGACCCAGTACTTC
TRBD2 TRBJ2-1 TRBV12-3/TRBV12-4 NA CASSLGGGENNEQFF TGTGCCAGCAGTTTGGGCGGGGGGGAAAACAATGAGCAGTTCTTC
TRBD1 TRBJ1-1 TRBV12-3/TRBV12-4 few CASSLSRDRAAFF TGTGCCAGCAGTTTATCCAGGGACAGGGCAGCTTTCTTT
NA TRBJ2-1 TRBV27 NA CASSLDRRMSYEQFF TGTGCCAGCAGTTTAGACAGGAGAATGTCCTACGAGCAGTTCTTC
NA TRBJ1-2 TRBV5-1 few CASSFEQPHGYTF TGCGCCAGCAGCTTTGAACAGCCGCATGGCTACACCTTC
TRBD2 TRBJ2-1 TRBV19 few CASSMGAGYREQFF TGTGCCAGTAGCATGGGAGCGGGGTATCGTGAGCAGTTCTTC
NA TRBJ1-4 TRBV4-3 few CASSQGPSSNEKLFF TGCGCCAGCAGCCAAGGTCCTTCTTCTAATGAAAAACTGTTTTTT
NA TRBJ2-5 TRBV7-9 NA CASSVQGAQYF TGTGCCAGCAGCGTCCAGGGAGCGCAGTACTTC
NA TRBJ1-2 TRBV5-1 few CASSLGWSVNYGYTF TGCGCCAGCAGCTTAGGGTGGAGCGTTAACTATGGCTACACCTTC
NA TRBJ1-4 TRBV7-8 few CASSPFPFYRGSGNEKLFF TGTGCCAGCAGCCCCTTCCCGTTTTACCGAGGGTCGGGTAATGAAAAACTGTTTTTT
NA TRBJ1-4 TRBV2 few CASYREGSEKLFF TGTGCCAGTTACAGGGAGGGTAGTGAAAAACTGTTTTTT
NA TRBJ2-2 TRBV20-1 NA CSATGELFF TGCAGTGCTACCGGGGAGCTGTTTTTT
NA TRBJ1-2 TRBV20-1 NA CSARDWSSYGYTF TGCAGTGCTAGAGATTGGTCTTCGTATGGCTACACCTTC
NA TRBJ2-3 TRBV30 NA CAWGEWDLRTDTQYF TGTGCCTGGGGGGAGTGGGACCTCCGCACAGATACGCAGTATTTT
NA TRBJ1-1 TRBV7-2 NA CASSRHGSGAEAFF TGTGCCAGCAGCAGACACGGGAGCGGGGCTGAAGCTTTCTTT
NA TRBJ2-4 TRBV6-5 NA CASSSDRTRNIQYF TGTGCCAGCAGTTCAGACAGAACGAGGAACATTCAGTACTTC
NA TRBJ2-1 TRBV15 few CATSRDLGGIHEQFF TGTGCCACCAGCAGAGATTTAGGTGGGATTCATGAGCAGTTCTTC
NA TRBJ2-3 TRBV19 NA CASSRRLDRDTQYF TGTGCCAGTAGTAGACGACTAGACCGAGATACGCAGTATTTT
NA TRBJ2-1 TRBV29-1 few CSADLYNEQFF TGCAGCGCCGACTTATACAATGAGCAGTTCTTC
TRBD2 TRBJ2-4 TRBV6-5 NA CASSRGLAGKPRYF TGTGCCAGCAGTCGAGGACTAGCGGGGAAACCTAGGTACTTC
NA TRBJ2-5 TRBV5-1 NA CASSLYGQEETQYF TGCGCCAGCAGCTTGTACGGGCAAGAAGAGACCCAGTACTTC
NA TRBJ2-2 TRBV5-1 few CASSLLDGGELFF TGCGCCAGCAGCTTGCTGGACGGCGGGGAGCTGTTTTTT
NA TRBJ1-2 TRBV11-3 NA CASSSGGRGNYGYTF TGTGCCAGCAGCTCAGGCGGACGGGGTAACTATGGCTACACCTTC
NA TRBJ2-7 TRBV10-3 few CAISESTGNNEQYF TGTGCCATCAGTGAGTCAACGGGGAATAACGAGCAGTACTTC
NA TRBJ2-7 TRBV3-1 few CASSQGRKGPAYGQYF TGTGCCAGCAGCCAAGGTCGGAAGGGCCCAGCCTACGGGCAGTACTTC
NA TRBJ1-2 TRBV12-3/TRBV12-4 NA CASSLAGSNSYTF TGTGCCAGCAGTTTAGCGGGGTCAAACAGCTACACCTTC
NA TRBJ1-2 TRBV20-1 NA CSASQGEVYGYTF TGCAGTGCTAGCCAGGGTGAAGTTTATGGCTACACCTTC
NA TRBJ2-7 TRBV6-6 NA CASSSQTDYEQYF TGTGCCAGCAGTTCCCAGACAGATTACGAGCAGTACTTC
NA TRBJ1-1 TRBV5-1 NA CASSLGDLNTEAFF TGCGCCAGCAGCTTGGGCGATTTGAACACTGAAGCTTTCTTT
TRBD1 TRBJ1-2 TRBV18 NA CASSPRSDREGGYTF TGTGCCAGCTCACCCCGGTCGGACAGGGAGGGTGGCTACACCTTC
TRBD2 TRBJ2-5 TRBV15 NA CATSRDLVSTSNQETQYF TGTGCCACCAGCAGAGATTTGGTTTCGACTAGCAATCAAGAGACCCAGTACTTC
TRBD2 TRBJ2-5 TRBV18 NA CASSPGLLAGQETQYF TGTGCCAGCTCACCGGGATTACTAGCGGGGCAAGAGACCCAGTACTTC
NA TRBJ1-3 TRBV7-9 few CASSPTAGNTIYF TGTGCCAGCAGCCCGACCGCAGGAAACACCATATATTTT
NA TRBJ2-5 TRBV29-1 NA CSVEESSGETQYF TGCAGCGTTGAGGAGTCCTCGGGGGAGACCCAGTACTTC
NA TRBJ2-5 TRBV20-1 NA CSALTGMETQYF TGCAGTGCCTTAACAGGGATGGAGACCCAGTACTTC
NA TRBJ1-6 TRBV6-2/TRBV6-3 NA CASGLSTVSPLHF TGTGCCAGCGGACTGAGCACGGTCTCACCCCTCCACTTT
NA TRBJ1-4 TRBV3-1 NA CVSSQVSQGQKLFF TGTGTCAGCAGCCAAGTTAGTCAGGGCCAAAAACTGTTTTTT